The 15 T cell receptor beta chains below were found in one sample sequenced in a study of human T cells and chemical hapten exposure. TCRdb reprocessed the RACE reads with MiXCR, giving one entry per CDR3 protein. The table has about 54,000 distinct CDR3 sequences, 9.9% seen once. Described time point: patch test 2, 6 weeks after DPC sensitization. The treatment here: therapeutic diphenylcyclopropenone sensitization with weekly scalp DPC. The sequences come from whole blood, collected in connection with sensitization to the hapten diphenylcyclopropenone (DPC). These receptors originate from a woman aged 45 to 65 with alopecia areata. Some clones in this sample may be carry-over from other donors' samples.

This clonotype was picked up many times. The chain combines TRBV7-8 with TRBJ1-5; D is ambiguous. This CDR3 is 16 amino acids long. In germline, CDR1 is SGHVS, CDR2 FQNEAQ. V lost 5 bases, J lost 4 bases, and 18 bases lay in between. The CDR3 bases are TGTGCCAGCAGCCCCCGTCGTGTCCTTCAAAATCAGCCCCAGCATTTT. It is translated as CASSPRRVLQNQPQHF. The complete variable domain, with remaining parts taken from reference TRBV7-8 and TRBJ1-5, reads GAGVSQSPRYKVAKRGQDVALRCDPISGHVSLFWYQQALGQGPEFLTYFQNEAQLDKSGLPSDRFFAERPEGSVSTLKIQRTQQEDSAVYLCASSPRRVLQNQPQHFGDGTRLSIL.

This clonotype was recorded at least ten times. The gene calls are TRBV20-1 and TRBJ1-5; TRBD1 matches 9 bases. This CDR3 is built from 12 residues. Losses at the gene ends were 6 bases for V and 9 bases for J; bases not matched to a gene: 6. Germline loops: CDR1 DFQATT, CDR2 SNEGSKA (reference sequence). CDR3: CSAGTGQGPQHF. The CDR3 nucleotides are TGCAGTGCAGGGACAGGGCAAGGGCCCCAGCATTTT.

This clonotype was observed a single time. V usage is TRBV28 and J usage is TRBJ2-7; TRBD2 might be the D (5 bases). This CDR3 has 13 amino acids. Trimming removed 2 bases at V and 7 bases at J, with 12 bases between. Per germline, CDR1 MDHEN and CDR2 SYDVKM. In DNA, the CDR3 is TGTGCCAGCAGTTTAGGGCGGGTCAGGGAGCAGTACTTC. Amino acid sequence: CASSLGRVREQYF.

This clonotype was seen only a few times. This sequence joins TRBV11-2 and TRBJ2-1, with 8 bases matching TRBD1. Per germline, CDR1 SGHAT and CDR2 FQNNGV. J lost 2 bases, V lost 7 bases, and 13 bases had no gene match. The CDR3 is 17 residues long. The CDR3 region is CASTPAKDRVPYNEQFF. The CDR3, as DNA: TGTGCCAGCACCCCAGCGAAGGACAGGGTGCCCTACAATGAGCAGTTCTTC. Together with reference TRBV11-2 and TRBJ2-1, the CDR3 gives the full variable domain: EAGVAQSPRYKIIEKRQSVAFWCNPISGHATLYWYQQILGQGPKLLIQFQNNGVVDDSQLPKDRFSAERLKGVDSTLKIQPAKLEDSAVYLCASTPAKDRVPYNEQFFGPGTRLTVL.

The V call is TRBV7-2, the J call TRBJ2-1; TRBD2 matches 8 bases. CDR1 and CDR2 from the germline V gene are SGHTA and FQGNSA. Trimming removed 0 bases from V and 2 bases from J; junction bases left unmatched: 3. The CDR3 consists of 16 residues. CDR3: CASSLASGATYNEQFF. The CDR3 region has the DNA TGTGCCAGCAGCTTAGCTAGCGGGGCCACCTACAATGAGCAGTTCTTC.

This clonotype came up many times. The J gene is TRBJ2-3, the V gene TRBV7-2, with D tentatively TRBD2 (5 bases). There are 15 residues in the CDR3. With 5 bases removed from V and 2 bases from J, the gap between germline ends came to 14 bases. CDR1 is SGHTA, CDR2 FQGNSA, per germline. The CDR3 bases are TGTGCCAGCAGCCCCTCACTAGTTTTCACAGATACGCAGTATTTT. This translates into CASSPSLVFTDTQYF.

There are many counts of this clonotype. The CDR3 nucleotides read TGCGCCAGCAAGGATAGCGGGGTAACAGATACGCAGTATTTT. Amino acids: CASKDSGVTDTQYF. The rearrangement links TRBV10-1 to TRBJ2-3, with 8 nucleotides matching TRBD2. Germline V gene lookup returns CDR1 WNHNN and CDR2 SYGVQD (reference sequence). Trimming removed 7 bases from V and 3 bases from J; junction bases left unmatched: 6. The CDR3 totals 14 residues.

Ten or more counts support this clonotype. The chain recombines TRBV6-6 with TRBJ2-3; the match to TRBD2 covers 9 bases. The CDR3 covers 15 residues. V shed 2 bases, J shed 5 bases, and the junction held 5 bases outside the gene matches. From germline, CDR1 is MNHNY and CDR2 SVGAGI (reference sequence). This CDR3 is CASSYASGTGDTQYF. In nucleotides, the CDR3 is TGTGCCAGCAGTTACGCTAGCGGGACCGGAGATACGCAGTATTTT.

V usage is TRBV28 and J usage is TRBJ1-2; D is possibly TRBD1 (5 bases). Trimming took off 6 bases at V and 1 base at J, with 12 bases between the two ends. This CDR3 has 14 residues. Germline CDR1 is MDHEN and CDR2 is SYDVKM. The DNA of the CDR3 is TGTGCCAGCAGAGGCGGGGCGTTTAACTATGGCTACACCTTC. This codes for CASRGGAFNYGYTF.

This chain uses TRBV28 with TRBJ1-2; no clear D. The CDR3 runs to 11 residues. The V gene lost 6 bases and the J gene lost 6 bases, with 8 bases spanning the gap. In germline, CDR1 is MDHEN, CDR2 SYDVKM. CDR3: CASSQLDGYTF. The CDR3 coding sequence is TGTGCCAGCAGCCAACTAGATGGCTACACCTTC.

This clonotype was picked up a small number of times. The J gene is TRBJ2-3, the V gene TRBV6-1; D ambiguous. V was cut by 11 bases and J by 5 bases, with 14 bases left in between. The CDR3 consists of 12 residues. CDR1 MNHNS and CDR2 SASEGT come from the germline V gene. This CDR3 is CAVGKTGDTQYF. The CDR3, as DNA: TGTGCCGTAGGCAAGACTGGAGATACGCAGTATTTT.

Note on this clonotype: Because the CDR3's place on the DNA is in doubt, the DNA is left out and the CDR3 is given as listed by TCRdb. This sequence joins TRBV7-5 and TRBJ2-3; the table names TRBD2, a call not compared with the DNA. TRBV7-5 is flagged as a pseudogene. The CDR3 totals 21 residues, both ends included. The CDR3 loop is CISVSEARRGTSGESTDTQYF.

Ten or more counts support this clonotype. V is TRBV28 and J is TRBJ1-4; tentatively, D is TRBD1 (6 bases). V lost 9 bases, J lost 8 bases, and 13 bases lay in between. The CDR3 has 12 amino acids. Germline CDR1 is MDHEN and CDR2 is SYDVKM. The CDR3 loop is CASRGAVEKLFF. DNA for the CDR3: TGTGCCAGTAGGGGGGCTGTCGAAAAACTGTTTTTT.

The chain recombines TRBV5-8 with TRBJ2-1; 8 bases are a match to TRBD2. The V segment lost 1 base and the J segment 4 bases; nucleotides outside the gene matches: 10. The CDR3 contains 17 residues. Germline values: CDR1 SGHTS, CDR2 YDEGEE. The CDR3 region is CASSLLTGGNLYNEQFF. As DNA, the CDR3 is TGTGCCAGCAGCTTGTTAACGGGGGGGAACCTTTACAATGAGCAGTTCTTC.

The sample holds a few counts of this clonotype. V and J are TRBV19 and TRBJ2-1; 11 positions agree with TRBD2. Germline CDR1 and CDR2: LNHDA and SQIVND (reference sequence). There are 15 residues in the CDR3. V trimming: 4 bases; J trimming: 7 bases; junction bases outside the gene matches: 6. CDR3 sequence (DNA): TGTGCCAGTAGTAAAACTAGCGGGAGTTTAAATGAGCAGTTCTTC. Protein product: CASSKTSGSLNEQFF.